This entry lists 9 T cell receptor beta chains sequenced from one sample in a study of cytomegalovirus exposure and HLA in healthy donors. PCR amplification relied on 60 Vbeta primers (plus 13 Jbeta primers). Repertoires were generated with immunoSEQ multiplex PCR, while TCRdb's copy carries only in-frame clones and drops some. The sample comprises some 140,000 clones, roughly four fifths of which are singletons, and about 1% rests with the top ten. The sample taken for sequencing was PBMCs. Receptor source: a woman in her fifties or sixties in good health and CMV-seronegative.

The J gene is TRBJ2-5, the V gene TRBV13; D may be TRBD1 (6 bases). Germline V gene sequence: CDR1 PRHDT, CDR2 FYEKMQ (reference sequence). The CDR3 is 14 residues long. V was clipped by 0 bases and J by 2 bases, with 7 bases between them. CDR3 in DNA: TGTGCCAGCAGCTTAGGGGGGACACAAGAGACCCAGTACTTC. As protein: CASSLGGTQETQYF.

The rearrangement links TRBV27 to TRBJ1-5; 8 positions match TRBD1. The CDR3 runs to 19 residues. The germline gives CDR1 MNHEY, CDR2 SMNVEV (reference sequence). The trim removed 5 bases at V and 7 bases at J, leaving 22 bases unmatched. The DNA of the CDR3 is TGTGCCAGCAGTCCCAGATCTGTTATTCTGGACAGGGCTGGACAGCCCCAGCATTTT. Its protein product is CASSPRSVILDRAGQPQHF.

The sample holds one count of this clone. The CDR3 protein is CASSEGTGGSPANLYTQYF. The DNA for the CDR3 is TGTGCCAGCAGTGAAGGGACAGGGGGCTCTCCGGCCAACCTTTATACGCAGTATTTT. The chain employs TRBV6-1 and TRBJ2-3, with 11 bases aligning to TRBD1. Germline V CDR1 and CDR2: MNHNS, SASEGT. Losses at the gene ends were 1 base for V and 7 bases for J; bases not matched to a gene: 16. CDR3 length: 19 residues.

This chain links TRBV28 with TRBJ1-5; TRBD1 matches at 7 bases. V was pared by 11 bases and J by 2 bases, with 12 bases of the junction left unmatched. Germline V CDR1 and CDR2: MDHEN, SYDVKM. The length of the CDR3 is 15 residues. The CDR3 spells CASVYRGTRNQPQHF. For the CDR3, the DNA is TGTGCCTCCGTCTACAGGGGCACTCGCAATCAGCCCCAGCATTTT.

The V gene is TRBV7-6, the J gene TRBJ1-4, with TRBD1 matching over 7 bases. Trimming at V came to 5 bases and at J to 7 bases, leaving 7 bases not matched to a gene. The length of the CDR3 is 14 residues. Looked up from germline, CDR1 is SGHVS and CDR2 is FNYEAQ. CDR3 nucleotides: TGTGCCAGCAGCGAAACAGGGGTGGGTGAAAAACTGTTTTTT. The encoded protein is CASSETGVGEKLFF.

The chain couples TRBV19 to TRBJ1-2; D not certain. The CDR3 covers 11 residues. CDR1 is LNHDA and CDR2 is SQIVND in the germline V gene (reference sequence). The V end lost 9 bases, the J end lost 3 bases, and 8 bases lay between the germline ends. In nucleotides, the CDR3 is TGTGCCAGCGGGGTTGACTATGGCTACACCTTC. Translating it yields CASGVDYGYTF.

The chain carries TRBV5-1 and TRBJ1-4; D not certain. Germline assignment: CDR1 SGHRS and CDR2 YFSETQ. The CDR3 consists of 15 residues. The germline V and J ends were trimmed by 4 bases and 3 bases, with 13 bases remaining between them. CDR3 residues: CASSPQDFPNEKLFF. CDR3 bases: TGCGCCAGCAGCCCACAAGACTTTCCTAATGAAAAACTGTTTTTT.

This clone has just a few counts. The chain uses TRBV19 and TRBJ2-3, with 7 bases fitting TRBD2. The germline V gene has CDR1 LNHDA and CDR2 SQIVND (reference sequence). The CDR3 totals 16 residues. V shed 7 bases, J shed 0 bases, and the junction held 10 bases outside the gene matches. The chain's CDR3 is CASNQGGTESTDTQYF. The CDR3 coding sequence is TGTGCCAGTAACCAGGGAGGGACCGAGAGCACAGATACGCAGTATTTT.

The chain has TRBV5-1 and TRBJ2-1; 12 positions match TRBD2. Germline loops: CDR1 SGHRS, CDR2 YFSETQ. CDR3 length equals 18 residues. V lost 2 bases to trimming and J lost 7 bases; unmatched junction nucleotides: 13. The DNA for the CDR3 is TGCGCCAGCAGCTTCGAGGGACTAGCGGGCCTTAGGGGGAATGAGCAGTTCTTC. Amino acid sequence: CASSFEGLAGLRGNEQFF.